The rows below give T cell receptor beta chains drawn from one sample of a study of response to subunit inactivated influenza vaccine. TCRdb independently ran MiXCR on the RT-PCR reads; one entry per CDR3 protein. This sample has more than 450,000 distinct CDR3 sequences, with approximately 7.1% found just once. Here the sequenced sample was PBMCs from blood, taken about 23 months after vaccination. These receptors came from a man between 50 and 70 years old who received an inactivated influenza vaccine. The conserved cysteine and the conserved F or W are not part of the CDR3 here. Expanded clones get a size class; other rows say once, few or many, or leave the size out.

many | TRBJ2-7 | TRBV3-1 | ASSQVGGTYHEQY
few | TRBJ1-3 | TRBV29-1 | SVSLLGGNTIY
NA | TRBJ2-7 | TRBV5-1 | ASSLEKGPSYEQY
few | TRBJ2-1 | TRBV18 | ATKYANEQF
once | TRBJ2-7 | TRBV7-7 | ASSHGLGGEQY
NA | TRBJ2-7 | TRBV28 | ASSLDSPGTTEQY
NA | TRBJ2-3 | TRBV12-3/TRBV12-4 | ASTPASGRTDTQY
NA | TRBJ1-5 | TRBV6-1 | ASSQTGENQPQH
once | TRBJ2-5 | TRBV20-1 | SAGGELAGRQETQY
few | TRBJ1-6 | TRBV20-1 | SGGTGDSPLH
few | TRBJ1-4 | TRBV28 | ASSPIRQVPNEKLF
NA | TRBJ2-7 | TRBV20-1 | SARSGQSYEQY
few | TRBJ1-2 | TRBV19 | ASSIVNRPDYGYT
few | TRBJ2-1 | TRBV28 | ASSPASGGAYNEQF
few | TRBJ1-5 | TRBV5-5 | ASSWGQGAYQPQH
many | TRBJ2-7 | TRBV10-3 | AISQLGDEQY
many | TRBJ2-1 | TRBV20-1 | SARDIYSSYNEQF
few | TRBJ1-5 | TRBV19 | ASSIGNLDSLLWQPQH
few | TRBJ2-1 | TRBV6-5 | ASSYRVAGSSEQF
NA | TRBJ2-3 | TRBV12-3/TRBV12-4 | ASSPGTKQY
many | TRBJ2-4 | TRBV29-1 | SVEVQAGENIQY
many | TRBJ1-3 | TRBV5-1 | ASSSGQGGNTIY
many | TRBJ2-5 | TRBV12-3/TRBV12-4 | ASSSIDRPRRETQY
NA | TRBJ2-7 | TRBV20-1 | SARERLAEAYEQY
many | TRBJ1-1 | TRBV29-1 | SVEKGVNTEAF
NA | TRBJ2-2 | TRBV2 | ATHRGANTGELF
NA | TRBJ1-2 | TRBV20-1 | SALNNGYT
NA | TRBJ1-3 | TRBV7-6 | ASSLSDFSGNTIY
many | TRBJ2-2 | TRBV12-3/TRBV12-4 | ASTKARGRGGTGELF
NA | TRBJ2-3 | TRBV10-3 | ASGTRDSDTQY
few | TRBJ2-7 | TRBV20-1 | SADDYVTSGSSYEQY
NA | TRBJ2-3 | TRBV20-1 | SARTGGDTQY